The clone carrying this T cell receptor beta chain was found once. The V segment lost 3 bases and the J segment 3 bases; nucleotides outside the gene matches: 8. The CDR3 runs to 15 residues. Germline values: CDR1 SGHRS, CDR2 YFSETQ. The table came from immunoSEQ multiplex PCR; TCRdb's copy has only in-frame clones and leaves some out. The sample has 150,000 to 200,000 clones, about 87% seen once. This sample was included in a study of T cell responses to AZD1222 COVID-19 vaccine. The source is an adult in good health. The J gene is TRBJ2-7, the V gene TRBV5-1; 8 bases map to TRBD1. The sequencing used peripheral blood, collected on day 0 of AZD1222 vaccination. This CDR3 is CASSSPETGGYEQYF. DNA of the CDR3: TGCGCCAGCAGCTCCCCCGAAACAGGGGGCTACGAGCAGTACTTC.